This T cell receptor (beta chain) was sequenced during a study of blood T cell repertoires in COVID-19. Across the study: The United States, Italy and Spain provided the acute and convalescent COVID-19 samples. Nucleic acid was either cDNA or gDNA, and it came from T cells, B-cell-depleted T cells, or PBMCs.

Some clones are missing from TCRdb's copy, which holds only in-frame ones; the method was immunoSEQ multiplex PCR. The data show hundreds of thousands of clones, with 70% to 90% seen just once and approximately 1.5% held by the top ten. With 5 bases removed from V and 8 bases from J, the gap between germline ends came to 16 bases. The CDR3 loop spans 15 amino acids. Germline CDR1 and CDR2: MGHRA and YSYEKL. Clinical history as reported by participants underpinned cohort assignment. The sequenced sample was PBMCs or T cells enriched from blood (not recorded which). The clonotype originates from a woman aged 50 to 60 who had recovered from COVID-19. The chain carries TRBV4-1 and TRBJ1-6; no firm D call. In DNA form, the CDR3 reads TGCGCCAGCAGCTACATTTCGGCGGAACATTCACCCCTCCACTTT. It encodes CASSYISAEHSPLHF.